The text below deals with one TCR beta chain. As yet, its antigen is unknown. These data originate in a study of beta chain features in type 1 diabetes. Findings and limits, study-wide: Shortening of TCRB CDR3s, moderate but significant, appeared in all four CD4+ subsets of Type 1 diabetes patients.

The CDR3 consists of 15 residues. With V trimmed by 0 bases and J by 4 bases, 1 base remained unmatched. Germline V gene sequence: CDR1 LGHNA, CDR2 YSLEER. Expressed TCRB transcripts were sequenced because the isolated RNA had all been reverse transcribed beforehand. Clones were read by immunoSEQ multiplex PCR, and TCRdb kept only the in-frame ones, dropping some. The sample consists of about 660,000 clones, 11% to 15% of them appearing once. The sample consisted of naive CD4+ T cells from blood. This receptor was obtained from a young man with type 1 diabetes. The rearrangement joins TRBV4-3 to TRBJ1-5, with 9 bases that match TRBD1. The CDR3 DNA reads TGCGCCAGCAGCCAAGACGGGACAGGGAATCAGCCCCAGCATTTT. Amino acids: CASSQDGTGNQPQHF.